This record looks at one TCR beta chain sequence and its context. Its antigen remains unidentified. CDR3 length equals 12 residues. Germline assignment: CDR1 SEHNR and CDR2 FQNEAQ (reference sequence). V gave up 3 bases and J gave up 5 bases, with 7 bases separating them. The donors, nominally healthy at sampling, likely had unrecorded immune exposures. This specimen belongs to a study of cytomegalovirus exposure and HLA in healthy donors. Findings of the study overall: Earlier analysis looked at TCR beta V segments, and most were productive about 87% or about 30% of the time.

With 60 Vbeta and 13 Jbeta primers, the PCR was carried out. Libraries were prepared by immunoSEQ multiplex PCR; TCRdb keeps only in-frame clonotypes and omits some of them. Here the sample spans more than 80,000 clones, roughly 64% being singletons. This TCR came from a woman aged 35 to 49 in good health and CMV-seropositive. V usage is TRBV7-9 and J usage is TRBJ1-1; unclear D gene. Material: PBMCs. The CDR3 DNA reads TGTGCCAGCAGCTTGGGAGTTACTGAAGCTTTCTTT. Amino acid sequence: CASSLGVTEAFF.